This T cell receptor (beta chain) was obtained from a study of cytotoxic CD8 clonotypes in ibrutinib-treated CLL. Assay: immunoSEQ multiplex PCR; the TCRdb copy retains only in-frame clones and omits some. The sample records 250,000 or so clones, around 70% being singletons. This CDR3 spans 14 amino acids. CDR1 and CDR2 from the germline V gene are SQVTM and ANQGSEA. Trimming stripped 3 bases from V and 1 base from J, with 10 bases between. Study results and caveats: Patients showed higher baseline clonality than age-matched healthy donors, and it tracked circulating CD8+ T-cell counts. Investigators sampled sustained-remission and progressing patients at differing times.

As to this clone: Its specificity is not known.

The sequence came from a human donor with chronic lymphocytic leukemia. J is TRBJ2-1 and V is TRBV29-1; D might be TRBD2 (6 bases). The sequencing used PBMCs, collected after 24 months of ibrutinib treatment. In nucleotides, the CDR3 is TGCAGCGTTGATCCGGGACTGTCCTACAATGAGCAGTTCTTC. Protein product: CSVDPGLSYNEQFF.